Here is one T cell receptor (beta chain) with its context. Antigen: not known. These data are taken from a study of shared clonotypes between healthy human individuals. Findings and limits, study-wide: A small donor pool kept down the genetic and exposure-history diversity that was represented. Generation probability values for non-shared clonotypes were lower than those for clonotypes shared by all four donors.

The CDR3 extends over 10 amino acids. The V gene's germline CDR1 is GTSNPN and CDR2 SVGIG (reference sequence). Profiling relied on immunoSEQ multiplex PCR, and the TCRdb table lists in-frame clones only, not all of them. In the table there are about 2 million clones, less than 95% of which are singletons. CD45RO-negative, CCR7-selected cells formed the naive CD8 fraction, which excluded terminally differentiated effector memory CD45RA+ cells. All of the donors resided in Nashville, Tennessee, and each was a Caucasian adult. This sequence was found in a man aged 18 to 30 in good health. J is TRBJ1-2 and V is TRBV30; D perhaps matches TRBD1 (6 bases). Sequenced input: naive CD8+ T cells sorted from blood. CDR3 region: CACTGHGYTF. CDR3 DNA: TGTGCTTGCACAGGGCATGGCTACACCTTC.